The T cell receptor beta chain described here comes from a study of blood T cell repertoires in COVID-19. In the study overall: Spain, Italy and the United States supplied samples that represented acute and convalescent COVID-19. T cells, B-cell-depleted T cells, or PBMCs provided the cDNA or gDNA that served as material.

In the original processing: For nucleated cells, counts were estimated from reference gene primer amplification. TCRdb keeps only in-frame clones here, not all; method: immunoSEQ multiplex PCR. The D gene and trimming were derived from the DNA, and the V and J assignments and clone size from that table. The sample carries 54,000 or so clones, about nine tenths recorded once. V was trimmed by 3 bases and J by 5 bases, leaving 7 bases between them. This CDR3 has 12 amino acids. CDR1 is ENHRY, CDR2 SYGVKD, per germline. The V gene is TRBV10-3, the J gene TRBJ1-2; a possible D gene is TRBD1 (5 bases). The sequenced sample was peripheral blood. The sequence was obtained from a man over 45 with active COVID-19. The CDR3 bases are TGTGCCATCAGTGAAGGGGATTATGGCTACACCTTC. Translating it yields CAISEGDYGYTF.